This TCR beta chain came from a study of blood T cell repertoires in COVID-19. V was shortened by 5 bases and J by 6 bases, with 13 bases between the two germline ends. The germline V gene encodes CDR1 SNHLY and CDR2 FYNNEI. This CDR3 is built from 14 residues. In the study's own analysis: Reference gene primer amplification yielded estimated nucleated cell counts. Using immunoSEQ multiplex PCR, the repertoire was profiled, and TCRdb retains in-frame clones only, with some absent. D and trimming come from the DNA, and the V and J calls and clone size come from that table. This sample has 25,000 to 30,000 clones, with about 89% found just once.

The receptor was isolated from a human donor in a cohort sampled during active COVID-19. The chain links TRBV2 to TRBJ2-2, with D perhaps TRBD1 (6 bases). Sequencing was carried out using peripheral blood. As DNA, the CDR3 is TGTGCCAGCAGTAATACACAGGGATCCGGGGAGCTGTTTTTT. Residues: CASSNTQGSGELFF.